The 16 T cell receptor beta chains below all came from one sample that was sequenced in a study of T cells in pancreatic ductal adenocarcinoma. Using immunoSEQ multiplex PCR, the repertoire was profiled, and TCRdb retains in-frame clones only, with some absent. The sample contains 30,000 or so clones, around 90% of which appear only once. The selected patients with pancreatic ductal adenocarcinoma had surgery but no neoadjuvant therapy. Specimen: PBMCs. The source is a human donor with pancreatic ductal adenocarcinoma.

The V gene is TRBV6-5, the J gene TRBJ1-2, with 8 bases identical to TRBD1. This CDR3 comprises 14 residues. V shed 6 bases, J shed 7 bases, and the junction held 10 bases outside the gene matches. Germline V gene lookup returns CDR1 MNHEY and CDR2 SVGAGI. The CDR3 loop reads CASSGDRHSGGYTF. Written as DNA, the CDR3 is TGTGCCAGCAGCGGGGACAGGCATTCAGGTGGCTACACCTTC.

The chain carries TRBV6-5 and TRBJ1-5; a weak D match, TRBD1 (6 bases). CDR1 is MNHEY, CDR2 SVGAGI, per germline. V was clipped by 8 bases and J by 9 bases, with 14 bases between them. The CDR3 is made up of 12 amino acids. This chain's CDR3 is CASGGRDWPQHF. CDR3 bases: TGTGCCAGCGGGGGGCGGGACTGGCCCCAGCATTTT.

CDR3 sequence (DNA): TGCGCCAGCAGCTTGTCAGGGGGCGCGCTAACTGAAGCTTTCTTT. Protein product: CASSLSGGALTEAFF. This chain joins TRBV5-1 and TRBJ1-1; 8 bases line up with TRBD1. Losses at the gene ends were 1 base for V and 5 bases for J; bases not matched to a gene: 7. CDR1 SGHRS and CDR2 YFSETQ come from the germline V gene. This CDR3 region has 15 residues.

V usage is TRBV6-6 and J usage is TRBJ2-1; 10 nucleotides match TRBD2. Germline V lookup: CDR1 MNHNY, CDR2 SVGAGI (reference sequence). The trim removed 3 bases at V and 4 bases at J, leaving 6 bases unmatched. The CDR3 length is 16 residues. CDR3 region: CASSYSRTSGYNEQFF. The CDR3, as DNA: TGTGCCAGCAGTTATTCGAGGACTAGCGGATACAATGAGCAGTTCTTC.

The count of this clone is one. The V call is TRBV27, the J call TRBJ1-1; 9 nucleotides line up with TRBD1. Per germline, CDR1 MNHEY and CDR2 SMNVEV (reference sequence). The V gene end was trimmed by 6 bases and the J gene end by 2 bases; junction bases not matched to a gene: 7. This CDR3 contains 15 residues. CDR3 protein: CASRGRTGANTEAFF. In nucleotides, the CDR3 is TGTGCCAGCAGGGGTCGGACAGGGGCCAACACTGAAGCTTTCTTT.

This clone was detected once. The chain is built from TRBV9 and TRBJ2-2; 15 bases are shared with TRBD2. Per germline, CDR1 SGDLS and CDR2 YYNGEE. CDR3 length: 16 residues. V dropped 4 bases and J dropped 10; count of bases not matched to a gene: 8. This CDR3 is CASSPARTSGREELFF. CDR3 nucleotide sequence: TGTGCCAGCAGCCCTGCTCGGACTAGCGGGAGGGAGGAGCTGTTTTTT.

The chain recombines TRBV6-5 with TRBJ1-6; D call uncertain. With 2 bases removed from V and 14 bases from J, the gap between germline ends came to 13 bases. Per the germline V gene, CDR1 is MNHEY and CDR2 is SVGAGI. The length of the CDR3 is 13 residues. CDR3 coding DNA: TGTGCCAGCAGTTACGACACGGGGAACACCCTCCACTTT. It is translated as CASSYDTGNTLHF.

On this clone: Because the CDR3's place on the DNA is in doubt, the DNA is left out and the CDR3 is given as listed by TCRdb. The chain recombines TRBV21-1 with TRBJ2-4; no check of the table's D call, TRBD1, against the DNA was made. TRBV21-1 is listed as a pseudogene. 20 amino acids form the CDR3, both terminal residues included. CDR3 loop: CASSKVGVGARGLAKNIQYF.

This clone was recorded once. The chain carries TRBV5-1 and TRBJ2-7; 8 nucleotides agree with TRBD2. This CDR3 has 15 amino acids. The germline CDR1 and CDR2 sequences are SGHRS and YFSETQ. Trimming at V came to 0 bases and at J to 2 bases, leaving 4 bases not matched to a gene. CDR3 nucleotide sequence: TGCGCCAGCAGCTTGGAAAGCGGGAGTACCTACGAGCAGTACTTC. As protein: CASSLESGSTYEQYF.

The chain couples TRBV11-3 to TRBJ2-3, with no clear D. V lost 5 bases to trimming and J lost 7 bases, with 10 bases between them. CDR3 size: 12 residues. CDR1 and CDR2 from the germline V gene are SGHNT and YENEEA. The CDR3 DNA reads TGTGCCAGCAGCCCTTCCTATCATACGCAGTATTTT. The encoded protein is CASSPSYHTQYF.

This CDR3 is CASSREAGATDTQYF. DNA of the CDR3: TGCGCCAGCAGCCGGGAGGCGGGAGCCACAGATACGCAGTATTTT. The rearrangement joins TRBV5-1 to TRBJ2-3; 7 nucleotides align to TRBD2. From germline, CDR1 is SGHRS and CDR2 YFSETQ. V was pared by 4 bases and J by 2 bases, with 7 bases of the junction left unmatched. The CDR3 is 15 residues long.

V gene TRBV7-2 combines with J gene TRBJ2-7, with D perhaps matching TRBD1 or TRBD2 (6 bases each). Per germline, CDR1 SGHTA and CDR2 FQGNSA. This CDR3 is 15 amino acids long. V lost 5 bases to trimming and J lost 3 bases, with 17 bases between them. Here the CDR3 reads CASSPRGGRYYEQYF. The CDR3 region has the DNA TGTGCCAGCAGCCCCCGAGGGGGGCGATACTACGAGCAGTACTTC.

V usage is TRBV11-3 and J usage is TRBJ1-2; TRBD1 matches at 10 bases. In germline, CDR1 is SGHNT, CDR2 YENEEA. After removal of 5 bases from V and 7 bases from J, the junction contained 13 bases not matched to a gene. The CDR3 runs 16 residues. CDR3 bases: TGTGCCAGCAGCACCCGGGACAGGGGCTCCCTCGGTGGCTACACCTTC. Translation gives CASSTRDRGSLGGYTF.

The chain carries TRBV7-9 and TRBJ2-2; the D is unclear. Trimming left V 8 bases short and J 2 bases short, with 9 bases between. The CDR3 contains 13 residues. CDR1 is SEHNR, CDR2 FQNEAQ, per germline (reference sequence). The CDR3 DNA reads as TGTGCCAGCCTCGGGTCTAACACCGGGGAGCTGTTTTTT. Translating it yields CASLGSNTGELFF.

The rearrangement uses TRBV9 and TRBJ2-1; D possibly corresponds to TRBD2 (5 bases). In germline, CDR1 is SGDLS, CDR2 YYNGEE. The length of the CDR3 is 18 residues. Trimming cost V 4 bases and J 5 bases, with 25 bases left between them. The CDR3 DNA follows: TGTGCCAGCAGCCCCCGCGGAAGCGGCAGCCCTGTCGACAATGAGCAGTTCTTC. Translated, it gives CASSPRGSGSPVDNEQFF.

The J gene is TRBJ1-1, the V gene TRBV19; D possibly corresponds to TRBD1 (6 bases). Germline V CDR1 and CDR2: LNHDA, SQIVND (reference sequence). The CDR3 runs 12 residues. Trimming took off 4 bases at V and 4 bases at J, with 7 bases between the two ends. The CDR3 here is CASSKQGTEAFF. The CDR3 bases are TGTGCCAGTAGTAAACAGGGCACTGAAGCTTTCTTT.